These T cell receptor beta chains were read from a single sample in a study of T cells in Graves' hyperthyroidism and ophthalmopathy. TCRdb reprocessed the multiplex PCR reads via MiXCR and lists one record per CDR3 protein. The profile shows around 300,000 distinct CDR3 sequences, approximately 15% of them singletons. The sequenced sample consisted of blood. These TCRs come from a woman aged 40 to 50 with Graves' ophthalmopathy. Each CDR3 is given with its conserved first and last residue. D genes are given only for firm matches. Rows may omit the clone size; those that give it use once, few, many or a size class.

many	TRBJ2-1	TRBV27	16	TRBD1	CASTPTGDSSYNEQFF	TGTGCCAGCACCCCTACTGGGGACAGCTCCTACAATGAGCAGTTCTTC
many	TRBJ2-7	TRBV10-3	15	TRBD2	CATGTSGSLFYEQYF	TGTGCCACCGGGACTAGCGGGAGTCTCTTCTACGAGCAGTACTTC
many	TRBJ2-7	TRBV27	15	.	CASREAGPTSYEQYF	TGTGCCAGCAGAGAAGCCGGGCCTACGTCCTACGAGCAGTACTTC
.	TRBJ2-1	TRBV10-1	16	TRBD1	CASSDFSGTGVNEQFF	TGCGCCAGCAGTGATTTCTCCGGGACAGGGGTCAATGAGCAGTTCTTC
many	TRBJ2-7	TRBV7-8	13	.	CASSELRGYEQYF	TGTGCCAGCAGCGAGCTGAGAGGCTACGAGCAGTACTTC
many	TRBJ2-6	TRBV2	19	.	CASSPGTAAVPSGANVLTF	TGTGCCAGCAGCCCCGGGACTGCCGCGGTCCCCTCTGGGGCCAACGTCCTGACTTTC
.	TRBJ1-1	TRBV19	12	TRBD1	CASRGTGGRAFF	TGTGCCAGTAGGGGGACAGGGGGTAGAGCTTTCTTT
many	TRBJ2-1	TRBV9	14	TRBD2	CASSLRGGSNEQFF	TGTGCCAGCAGCCTACGGGGCGGGAGCAATGAGCAGTTCTTC
many	TRBJ2-7	TRBV6-1	14	.	CASTLTWDTSEQYF	TGTGCCAGCACCCTCACCTGGGACACCTCCGAGCAGTACTTC
many	TRBJ2-3	TRBV25-1	16	TRBD1	CASGSTGTGSSDTQYF	TGTGCCAGCGGATCAACCGGGACAGGATCTTCAGATACGCAGTATTTT
many	TRBJ1-1	TRBV2	14	.	CASSELGLNTEAFF	TGTGCCAGCAGTGAACTAGGGCTGAACACTGAAGCTTTCTTT
many	TRBJ1-1	TRBV12-3/TRBV12-4	12	.	CAVIQEGTEAFF	TGTGCGGTAATTCAGGAGGGGACTGAAGCTTTCTTT
.	TRBJ1-3	TRBV12-5	18	.	CASGLVPGFRSDGNTIYF	TGTGCTAGTGGTTTGGTACCAGGGTTCAGGAGCGATGGAAACACCATATATTTT
.	TRBJ1-2	TRBV5-1	12	TRBD1	CASSIGTGSYTF	TGCGCCAGCAGCATCGGGACAGGGAGCTACACCTTC
many	TRBJ2-5	TRBV20-1	14	.	CSARNGDVQETQYF	TGCAGTGCTAGAAACGGGGACGTACAAGAGACCCAGTACTTC
many	TRBJ2-1	TRBV28	13	.	CASSVTLGNEQFF	TGTGCCAGCAGTGTTACCTTAGGCAATGAGCAGTTCTTC
few	TRBJ1-5	TRBV14	17	TRBD1	CASSQDLRGPGYQPQHF	TGTGCCAGCAGCCAAGACTTGAGGGGGCCAGGGTATCAGCCCCAGCATTTT
few	TRBJ2-1	TRBV20-1	16	TRBD2	CSASFSGESSYNEQFF	TGCAGTGCTAGCTTTAGCGGGGAGAGCTCCTACAATGAGCAGTTCTTC
few	TRBJ2-7	TRBV18	15	.	CASSPPRGGTYEQYF	TGTGCCAGCTCACCACCGAGGGGGGGGACCTACGAGCAGTACTTC
many	TRBJ1-2	TRBV20-1	12	.	CSARDGVGGYTF	TGCAGTGCTAGAGACGGGGTGGGGGGCTACACCTTC
many	TRBJ1-5	TRBV5-5	14	.	CASSLATNNQPQHF	TGTGCCAGCAGCTTGGCCACGAACAATCAGCCCCAGCATTTT
many	TRBJ1-5	TRBV5-1	13	.	CASSPLSNQPQHF	TGCGCCAGCAGCCCCTTAAGCAATCAGCCCCAGCATTTT
many	TRBJ2-3	TRBV6-5	15	.	CASSYWRTEVDTQYF	TGTGCCAGCAGTTACTGGAGGACCGAAGTAGATACGCAGTATTTT
.	TRBJ1-3	TRBV12-3/TRBV12-4	17	.	CASSLWVRDISGNTIYF	TGTGCCAGCAGTTTATGGGTCAGGGACATCTCTGGAAACACCATATATTTT
many	TRBJ2-1	TRBV4-2	15	TRBD2	CASSQTSGVYNEQFF	TGTGCCAGCAGCCAGACTAGCGGGGTGTACAATGAGCAGTTCTTC
many	TRBJ2-7	TRBV7-9	13	.	CASSFGSVYEQYF	TGTGCCAGCAGCTTCGGCAGTGTCTACGAGCAGTACTTC
.	TRBJ2-4	TRBV5-4	15	.	CASSLHRAAKNIQYF	TGTGCCAGCAGCTTGCACCGAGCGGCCAAAAACATTCAGTACTTC
many	TRBJ1-2	TRBV27	13	TRBD1	CASSNRGGYGYTF	TGTGCCAGCAGTAACAGGGGTGGCTATGGCTACACCTTC
few	TRBJ2-1	TRBV19	16	.	CASTLGGSSYRDEQFF	TGTGCCAGTACCCTAGGAGGGAGTAGCTATCGCGATGAGCAGTTCTTC
many	TRBJ1-5	TRBV19	15	.	CASSDRLRGNQPQHF	TGTGCCAGTAGTGACAGGTTGAGAGGCAATCAGCCCCAGCATTTT
many	TRBJ2-5	TRBV6-1	18	.	CASSEYPRPRRYQETQYF	TGTGCCAGCAGTGAATACCCCCGGCCGAGGCGGTACCAAGAGACCCAGTACTTC
many	TRBJ1-2	TRBV12-3/TRBV12-4	13	.	CASSSRGLYGYTF	TGTGCCAGCAGTTCCAGGGGACTCTATGGCTACACCTTC
.	TRBJ2-1	TRBV2	14	TRBD2	CASSLLAGDNEQFF	TGTGCCAGCAGTTTACTAGCGGGCGACAATGAGCAGTTCTTC
many	TRBJ1-2	TRBV6-1	14	TRBD1	CASSPLPGGYGYTF	TGTGCCAGCAGTCCCCTGCCAGGGGGCTATGGCTACACCTTC
.	TRBJ1-1	TRBV7-9	16	.	CASSVNRDIWGTEAFF	TGTGCCAGCAGCGTTAATAGGGACATCTGGGGGACTGAAGCTTTCTTT